This T cell receptor beta chain stems from a study of T-cell reconstitution after alpha-beta-depleted transplantation in children. This clonotype has a handful of counts. Its matching antigen is unknown. Unique molecular identifiers were incorporated into the prepared TCRbeta library. MiXCR was run by TCRdb on the PCR reads, yielding one entry per CDR3 protein. Among approximately 520,000 distinct CDR3 sequences listed, roughly 11% were seen once. Study-wide findings and caveats: Elevated TCRbeta diversity at day 60 was traced, in some patients, to surviving recipient T cells and thymic progenitors. Two months or so post-transplant, alpha-beta T cells reportedly derived from several hundred expanded graft clones.

The sequence was obtained from a female patient aged 2 to 10 who had a stem cell transplant for aplastic anemia, so the T cells may come from the graft donor. This sample comprised PBMCs, mostly from graft donor cells, obtained 180 days after TCRalphabeta/CD19-depleted stem cell transplant.

CDR3 bases: TGTGCCAGCAGCAAGAATGGAACAGGGAAAGAGACCCAGTACTTC. Translated, it gives CASSKNGTGKETQYF. The genes are TRBV21-1 and TRBJ2-5; the table's D gene call, TRBD1, was not cross checked with the DNA. TRBV21-1 is given as a pseudogene. The CDR3 runs to 15 residues.